Below, one TCR beta chain is given with its context. The antigen is not known. PCR used 60 Vbeta primers and 13 Jbeta primers. Sequenced by immunoSEQ multiplex PCR; TCRdb stores in-frame clones only, minus some. Of about 140,000 clones in the sample, 60% to 80% were seen once. This sample stems from a study of cytomegalovirus exposure and HLA in healthy donors. In the study overall: Within the Caucasian-associated ancestry cluster were approximately 77% of the approximately 370 genotyped donors. Findings and limits, study-wide: Common viral pathogens (according to a later analysis) appeared linked to several of the most significant clusters. Earlier results showed most TCR beta V segments being productive about 90% or about 30% of the time.

CDR1 is SEHNR, CDR2 FQNEAQ, per germline (reference sequence). V shed 6 bases and J 2 bases; nucleotides not matched to a gene: 6. This CDR3 has 14 residues. V and J are TRBV7-9 and TRBJ2-5, with 7 bases identical to TRBD1. Sequencing used PBMCs. The receptor comes from a middle-aged man in good health and CMV-seronegative. This chain's CDR3 is CASRPGTAQETQYF. CDR3 coding DNA: TGTGCCAGCAGGCCAGGGACAGCTCAAGAGACCCAGTACTTC.